Described below is a single T cell receptor (beta chain) sequence and its context. As yet, its antigen is unknown. This entry is derived from a study of high-grade serous ovarian cancer treatment subgroups. General study results and limits: Spatial context was lost because tumors were sequenced in bulk.

Tumor tissue was taken before any definitive surgery or chemotherapy was given. The CDR3 runs 14 residues. Trimming shortened V by 5 bases and J by 4 bases, and 14 bases separated the two germline ends. Germline CDR1 reads MNHEY; CDR2 reads SMNVEV (reference sequence). Data came from immunoSEQ multiplex PCR; TCRdb stores just in-frame clones and leaves some out. The sample lists thousands of clones; 66% were seen once. Sequencing used tumor tissue. This clonotype originated in a human donor with high-grade serous ovarian cancer. V gene TRBV27 combines with J gene TRBJ1-1, with a possible D match to TRBD1 (5 bases). DNA for the CDR3: TGTGCCAGCAGTGCCCGGGCGGGGGGCACTGAAGCTTTCTTT. It encodes CASSARAGGTEAFF.